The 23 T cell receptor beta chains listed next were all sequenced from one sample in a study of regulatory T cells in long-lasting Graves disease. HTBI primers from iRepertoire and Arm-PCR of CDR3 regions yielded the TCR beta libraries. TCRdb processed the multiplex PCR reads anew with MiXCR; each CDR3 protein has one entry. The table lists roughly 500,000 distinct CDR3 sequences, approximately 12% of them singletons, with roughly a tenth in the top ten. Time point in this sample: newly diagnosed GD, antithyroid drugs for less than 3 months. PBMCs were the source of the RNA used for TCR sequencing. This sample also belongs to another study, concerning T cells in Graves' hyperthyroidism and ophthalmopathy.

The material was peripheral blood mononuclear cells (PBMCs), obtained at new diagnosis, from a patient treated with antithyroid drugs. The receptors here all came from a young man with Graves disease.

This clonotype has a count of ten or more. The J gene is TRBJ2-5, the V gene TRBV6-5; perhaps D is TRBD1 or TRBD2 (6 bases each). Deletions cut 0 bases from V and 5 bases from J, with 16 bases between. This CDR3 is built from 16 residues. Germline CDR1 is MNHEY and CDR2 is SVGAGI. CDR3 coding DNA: TGTGCCAGCAGTTACTCGGGGGGCGCCGGGTTGGAGACCCAGTACTTC. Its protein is CASSYSGGAGLETQYF.

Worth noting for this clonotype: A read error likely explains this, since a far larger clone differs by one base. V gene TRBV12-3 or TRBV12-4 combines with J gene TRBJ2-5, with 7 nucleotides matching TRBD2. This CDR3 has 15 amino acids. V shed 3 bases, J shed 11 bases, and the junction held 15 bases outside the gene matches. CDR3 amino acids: CASSFWGRVTHEQYF. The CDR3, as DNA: TGTGCCAGCAGTTTTTGGGGGAGGGTTACCCATGAGCAGTACTTC.

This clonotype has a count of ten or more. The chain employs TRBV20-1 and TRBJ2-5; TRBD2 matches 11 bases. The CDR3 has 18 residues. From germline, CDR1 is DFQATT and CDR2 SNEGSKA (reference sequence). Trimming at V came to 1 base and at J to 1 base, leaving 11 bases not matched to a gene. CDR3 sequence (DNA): TGCAGTGCTAGAGTGCTAGCGGGAGGCCCCGCCCCCCAAGAGACCCAGTACTTC. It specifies CSARVLAGGPAPQETQYF.

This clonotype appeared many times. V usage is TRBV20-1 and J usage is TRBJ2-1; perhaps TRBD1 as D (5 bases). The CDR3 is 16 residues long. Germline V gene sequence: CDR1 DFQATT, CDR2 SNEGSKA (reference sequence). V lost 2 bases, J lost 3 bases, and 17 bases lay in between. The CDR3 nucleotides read TGCAGTGCTAGATCCACCCCTCGAACAGGCTACAATGAGCAGTTCTTC. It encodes CSARSTPRTGYNEQFF.

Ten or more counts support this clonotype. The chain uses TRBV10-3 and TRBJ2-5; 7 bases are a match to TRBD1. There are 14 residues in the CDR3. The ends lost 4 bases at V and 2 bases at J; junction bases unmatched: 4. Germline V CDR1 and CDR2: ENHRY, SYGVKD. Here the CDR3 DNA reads TGTGCCATCAGTGCCCGACAGGGACAAGAGACCCAGTACTTC. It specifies CAISARQGQETQYF.

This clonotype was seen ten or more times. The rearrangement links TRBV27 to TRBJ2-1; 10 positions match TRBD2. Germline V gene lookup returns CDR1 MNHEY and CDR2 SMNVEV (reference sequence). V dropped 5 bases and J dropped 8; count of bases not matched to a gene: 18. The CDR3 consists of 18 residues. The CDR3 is CASSITSSGSLLQYEQFF. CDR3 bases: TGTGCCAGCAGTATAACCTCTAGCGGGAGCCTCCTACAATATGAGCAGTTCTTC.

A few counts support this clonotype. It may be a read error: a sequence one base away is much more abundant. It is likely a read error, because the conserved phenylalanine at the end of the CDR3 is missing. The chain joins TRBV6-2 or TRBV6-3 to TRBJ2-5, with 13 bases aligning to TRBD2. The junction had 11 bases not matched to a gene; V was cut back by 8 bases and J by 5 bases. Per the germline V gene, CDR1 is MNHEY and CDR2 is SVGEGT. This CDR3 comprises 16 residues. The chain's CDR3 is CASGKGLAGSVETQYS. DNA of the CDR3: TGTGCCAGCGGAAAGGGACTAGCGGGGAGTGTGGAGACCCAGTACTCC.

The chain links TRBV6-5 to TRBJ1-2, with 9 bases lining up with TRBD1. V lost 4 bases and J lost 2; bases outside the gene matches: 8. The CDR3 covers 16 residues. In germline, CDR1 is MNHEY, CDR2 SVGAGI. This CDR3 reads CASSFYGTGINYGYTF. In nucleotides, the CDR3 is TGTGCCAGCAGTTTTTACGGGACAGGGATAAACTATGGCTACACCTTC.

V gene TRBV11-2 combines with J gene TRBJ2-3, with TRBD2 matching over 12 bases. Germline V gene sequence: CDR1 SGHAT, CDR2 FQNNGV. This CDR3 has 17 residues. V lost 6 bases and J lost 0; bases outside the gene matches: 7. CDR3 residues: CASSYQLAGGSTDTQYF. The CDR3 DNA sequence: TGTGCCAGCAGTTACCAACTAGCGGGAGGCAGCACAGATACGCAGTATTTT.

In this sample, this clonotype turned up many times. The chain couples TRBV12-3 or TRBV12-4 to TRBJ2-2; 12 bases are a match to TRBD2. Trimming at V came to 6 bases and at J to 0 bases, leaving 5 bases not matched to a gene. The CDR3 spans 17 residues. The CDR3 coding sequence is TGTGCCAGCAGCCCCCTAGCGGGAGGGCCGAACACCGGGGAGCTGTTTTTT. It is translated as CASSPLAGGPNTGELFF.

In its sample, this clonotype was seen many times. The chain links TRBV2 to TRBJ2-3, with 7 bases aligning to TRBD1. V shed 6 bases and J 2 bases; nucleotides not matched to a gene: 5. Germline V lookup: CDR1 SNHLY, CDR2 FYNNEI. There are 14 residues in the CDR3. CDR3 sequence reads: CASRGRGFTDTQYF. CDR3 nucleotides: TGTGCCAGCAGGGGCAGGGGGTTCACAGATACGCAGTATTTT.

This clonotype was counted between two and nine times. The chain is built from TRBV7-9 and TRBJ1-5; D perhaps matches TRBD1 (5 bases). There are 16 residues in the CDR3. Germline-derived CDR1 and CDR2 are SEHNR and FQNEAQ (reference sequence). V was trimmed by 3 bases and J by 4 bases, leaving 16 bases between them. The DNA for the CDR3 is TGTGCCAGCAGCTTGTATGGGCAGGGAAAAAATCAGCCCCAGCATTTT. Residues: CASSLYGQGKNQPQHF.

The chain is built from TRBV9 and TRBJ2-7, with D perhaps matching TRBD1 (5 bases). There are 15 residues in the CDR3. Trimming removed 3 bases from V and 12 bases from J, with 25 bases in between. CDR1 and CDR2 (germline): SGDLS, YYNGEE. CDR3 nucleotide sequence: TGTGCCAGCAGCGGTAGTGGAGACAGTGTGGGGCGTAGGTACTTC. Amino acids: CASSGSGDSVGRRYF.

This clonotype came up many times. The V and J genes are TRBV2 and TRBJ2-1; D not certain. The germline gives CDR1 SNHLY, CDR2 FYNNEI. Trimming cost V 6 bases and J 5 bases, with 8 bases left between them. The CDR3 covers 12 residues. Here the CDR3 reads CASSRDNNEQFF. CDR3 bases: TGTGCCAGCAGCCGAGACAACAATGAGCAGTTCTTC.

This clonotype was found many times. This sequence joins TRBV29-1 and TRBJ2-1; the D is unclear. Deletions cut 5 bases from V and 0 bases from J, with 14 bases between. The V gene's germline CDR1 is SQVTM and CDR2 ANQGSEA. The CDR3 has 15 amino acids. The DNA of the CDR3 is TGCAGCGTTACCCTCACAGCTCTCTCCTACAATGAGCAGTTCTTC. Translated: CSVTLTALSYNEQFF.

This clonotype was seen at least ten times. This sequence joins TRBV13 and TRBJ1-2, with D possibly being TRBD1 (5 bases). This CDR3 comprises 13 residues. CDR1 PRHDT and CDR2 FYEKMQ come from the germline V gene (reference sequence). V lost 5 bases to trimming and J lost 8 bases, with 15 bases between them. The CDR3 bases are TGTGCCAGCAGCCCGGGACGGAGTTCGGGCTACACCTTC. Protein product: CASSPGRSSGYTF.

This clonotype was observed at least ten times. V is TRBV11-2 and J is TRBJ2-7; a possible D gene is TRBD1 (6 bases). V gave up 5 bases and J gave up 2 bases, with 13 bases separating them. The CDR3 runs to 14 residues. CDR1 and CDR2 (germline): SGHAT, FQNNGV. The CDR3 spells CASSPGQITYEQYF. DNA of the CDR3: TGTGCCAGCAGCCCGGGACAAATAACCTACGAGCAGTACTTC.

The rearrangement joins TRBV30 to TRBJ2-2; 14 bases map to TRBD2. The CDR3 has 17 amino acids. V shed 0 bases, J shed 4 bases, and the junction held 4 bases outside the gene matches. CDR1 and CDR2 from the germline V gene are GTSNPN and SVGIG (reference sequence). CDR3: CAWSVGLAGGPTGELFF. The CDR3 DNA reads TGTGCCTGGAGTGTAGGACTAGCGGGAGGCCCCACCGGGGAGCTGTTTTTT.

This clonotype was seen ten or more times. The CDR3, as DNA: TGTGCCAGCAGTTCGCGCCGGGACAGGGTTACAGATACGCAGTATTTT. This codes for CASSSRRDRVTDTQYF. This sequence joins TRBV27 and TRBJ2-3, with 9 bases identical to TRBD1. The CDR3 runs to 16 residues. Germline V gene sequence: CDR1 MNHEY, CDR2 SMNVEV (reference sequence). The V segment lost 4 bases and the J segment 3 bases; nucleotides outside the gene matches: 8.

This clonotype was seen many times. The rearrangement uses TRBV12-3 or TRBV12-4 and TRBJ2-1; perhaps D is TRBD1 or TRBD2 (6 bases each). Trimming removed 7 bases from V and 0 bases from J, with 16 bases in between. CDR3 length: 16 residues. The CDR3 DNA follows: TGTGCCAGCACATGGGGGGCCCGGTTCTCCTACAATGAGCAGTTCTTC. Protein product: CASTWGARFSYNEQFF.

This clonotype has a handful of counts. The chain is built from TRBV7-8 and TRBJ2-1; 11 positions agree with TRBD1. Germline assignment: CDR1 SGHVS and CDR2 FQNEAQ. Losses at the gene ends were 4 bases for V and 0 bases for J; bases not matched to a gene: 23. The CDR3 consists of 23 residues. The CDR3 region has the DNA TGTGCCAGCAGCTATTACGCTTATCCGGGACAGGGGGGGAGTAGCGGCTCCTACAATGAGCAGTTCTTC. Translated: CASSYYAYPGQGGSSGSYNEQFF.

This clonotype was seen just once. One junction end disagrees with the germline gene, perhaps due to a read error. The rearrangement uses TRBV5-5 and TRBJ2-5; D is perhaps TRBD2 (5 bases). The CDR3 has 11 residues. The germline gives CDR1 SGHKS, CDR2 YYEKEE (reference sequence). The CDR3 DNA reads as TGTGCCAGCAGGGACTGGGAGACCCAGTGCTTC. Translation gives CASRDWETQCF.

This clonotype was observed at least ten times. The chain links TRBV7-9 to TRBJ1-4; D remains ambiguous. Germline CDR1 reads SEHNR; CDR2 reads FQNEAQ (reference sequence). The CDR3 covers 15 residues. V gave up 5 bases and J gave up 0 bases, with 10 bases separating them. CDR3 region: CASSVRRATNEKLFF. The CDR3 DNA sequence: TGTGCCAGCAGCGTCCGACGAGCAACTAATGAAAAACTGTTTTTT.